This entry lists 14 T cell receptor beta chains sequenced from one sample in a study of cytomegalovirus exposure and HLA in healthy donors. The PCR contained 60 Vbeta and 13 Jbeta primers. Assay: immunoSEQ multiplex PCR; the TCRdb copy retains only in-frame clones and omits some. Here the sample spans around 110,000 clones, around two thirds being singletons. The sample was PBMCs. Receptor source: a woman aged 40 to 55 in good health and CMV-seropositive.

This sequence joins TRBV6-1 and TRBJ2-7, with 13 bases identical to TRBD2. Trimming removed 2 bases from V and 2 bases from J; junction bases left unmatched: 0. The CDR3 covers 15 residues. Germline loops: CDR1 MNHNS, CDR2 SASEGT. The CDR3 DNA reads TGTGCCAGCAGTGAAACTAGCGGGGGGGCCTACGAGCAGTACTTC. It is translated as CASSETSGGAYEQYF.

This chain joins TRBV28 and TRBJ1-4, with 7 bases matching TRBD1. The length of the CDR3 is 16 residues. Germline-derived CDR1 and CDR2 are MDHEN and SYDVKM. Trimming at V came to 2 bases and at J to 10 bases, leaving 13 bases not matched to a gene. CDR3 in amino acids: CASSLGHGGGYGKLFF. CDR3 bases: TGTGCCAGCAGTTTAGGTCACGGAGGGGGCTATGGAAAACTGTTTTTT.

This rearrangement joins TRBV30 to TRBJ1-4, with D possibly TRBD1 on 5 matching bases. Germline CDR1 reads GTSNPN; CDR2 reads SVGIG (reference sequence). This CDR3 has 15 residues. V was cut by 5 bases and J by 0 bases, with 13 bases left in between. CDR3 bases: TGTGCCTGGTCGGGGGGGGAGGCAACTAATGAAAAACTGTTTTTT. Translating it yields CAWSGGEATNEKLFF.

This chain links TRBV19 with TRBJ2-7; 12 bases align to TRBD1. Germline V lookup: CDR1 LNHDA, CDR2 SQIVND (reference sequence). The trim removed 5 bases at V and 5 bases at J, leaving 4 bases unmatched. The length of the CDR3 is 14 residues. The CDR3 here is CASSLGTGGHEQYF. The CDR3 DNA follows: TGTGCCAGTAGTTTAGGGACAGGGGGCCACGAGCAGTACTTC.

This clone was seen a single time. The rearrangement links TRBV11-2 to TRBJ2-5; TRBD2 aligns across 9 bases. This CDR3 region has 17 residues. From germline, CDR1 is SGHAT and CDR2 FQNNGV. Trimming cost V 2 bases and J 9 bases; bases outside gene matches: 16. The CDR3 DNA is TGTGCCAGCAGCTTAAGTAGCGGGGGAGGTACCCAAGGGGCCCAGTACTTC. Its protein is CASSLSSGGGTQGAQYF.

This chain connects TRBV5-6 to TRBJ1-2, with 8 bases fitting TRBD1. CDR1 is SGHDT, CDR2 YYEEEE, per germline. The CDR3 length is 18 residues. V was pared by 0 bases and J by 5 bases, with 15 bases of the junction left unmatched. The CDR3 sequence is CASSLVWGGQGGLYGYTF. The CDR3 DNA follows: TGTGCCAGCAGCTTGGTGTGGGGAGGACAGGGAGGACTATATGGCTACACCTTC.

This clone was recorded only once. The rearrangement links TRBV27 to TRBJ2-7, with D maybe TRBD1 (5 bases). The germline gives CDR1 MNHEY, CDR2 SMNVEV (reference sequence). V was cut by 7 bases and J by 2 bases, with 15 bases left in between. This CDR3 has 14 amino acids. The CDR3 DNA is TGTGCCAGCAAAGCTCAGGGTTCCCCCTACGAGCAGTACTTC. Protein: CASKAQGSPYEQYF.

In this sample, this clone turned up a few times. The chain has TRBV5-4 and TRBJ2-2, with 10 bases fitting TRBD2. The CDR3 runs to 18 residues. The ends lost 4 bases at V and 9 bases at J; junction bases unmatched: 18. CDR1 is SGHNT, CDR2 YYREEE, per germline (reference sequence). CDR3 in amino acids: CASSPTTGGPAGGRELFF. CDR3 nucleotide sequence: TGTGCCAGCAGCCCTACGACGGGGGGCCCAGCGGGGGGGCGGGAGCTGTTTTTT.

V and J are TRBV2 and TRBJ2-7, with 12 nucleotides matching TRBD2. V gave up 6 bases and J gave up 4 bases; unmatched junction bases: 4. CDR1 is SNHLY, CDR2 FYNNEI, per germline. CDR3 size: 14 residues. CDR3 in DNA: TGTGCCAGCAGCGCCGGGACTAGCGGGTACGAGCAGTACTTC. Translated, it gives CASSAGTSGYEQYF.

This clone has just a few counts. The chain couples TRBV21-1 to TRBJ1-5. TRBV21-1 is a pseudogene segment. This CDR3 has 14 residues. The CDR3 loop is CASLRTVSNQPQHF. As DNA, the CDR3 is TGTGCCAGCCTCCGGACTGTTAGCAATCAGCCCCAGCATTTT.

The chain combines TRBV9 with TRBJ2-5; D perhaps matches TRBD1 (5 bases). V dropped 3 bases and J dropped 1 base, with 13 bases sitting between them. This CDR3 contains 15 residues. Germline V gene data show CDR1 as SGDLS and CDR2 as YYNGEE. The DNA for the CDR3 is TGTGCCAGCAGCGCGAGCCTGGGGCTCCAAGAGACCCAGTACTTC. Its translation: CASSASLGLQETQYF. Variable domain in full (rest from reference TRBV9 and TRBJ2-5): DSGVTQTPKHLITATGQRVTLRCSPRSGDLSVYWYQQSLDQGLQFLIQYYNGEERAKGNILERFSAQQFPDLHSELNLSSLELGDSALYFCASSASLGLQETQYFGPGTRLLVL.

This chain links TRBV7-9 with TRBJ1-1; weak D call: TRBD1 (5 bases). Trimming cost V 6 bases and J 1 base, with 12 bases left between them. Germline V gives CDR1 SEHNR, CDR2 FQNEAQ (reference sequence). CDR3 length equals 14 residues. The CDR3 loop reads CASSRLTGNTEAFF. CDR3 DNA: TGTGCCAGCAGTCGCCTCACAGGGAACACTGAAGCTTTCTTT.

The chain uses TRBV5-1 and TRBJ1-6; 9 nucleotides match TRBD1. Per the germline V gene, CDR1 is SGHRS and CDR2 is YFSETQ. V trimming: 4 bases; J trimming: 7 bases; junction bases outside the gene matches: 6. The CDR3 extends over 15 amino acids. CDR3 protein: CASSKPGTGNSPLHF. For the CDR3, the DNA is TGCGCCAGCAGCAAACCCGGGACAGGGAATTCACCCCTCCACTTT.

CDR3 sequence: CSVVGGSGNTIYF. CDR3 bases: TGCAGCGTTGTGGGGGGATCTGGAAACACCATATATTTT. The chain joins TRBV29-1 to TRBJ1-3; D is perhaps TRBD1 (5 bases). The CDR3 sequence is 13 residues long. V lost 4 bases and J lost 1, with 8 bases in between. The germline V gene has CDR1 SQVTM and CDR2 ANQGSEA.